This T cell receptor (beta chain) emerged from a study of blood T cell repertoires in COVID-19. Study-wide background: Material from acute and convalescent COVID-19 was sourced from the United States, Italy and Spain. PBMCs, B-cell-depleted T cells, or T cells provided the cDNA or gDNA that made up the material.

As originally analysed: By means of reference gene primer amplification, nucleated cell counts were estimated. Sequenced by immunoSEQ multiplex PCR; TCRdb stores in-frame clones only, minus some. V, J and clone size are taken as reported in that table, and D and trimming were inferred from the DNA itself. Counted here are approximately 200,000 clones, roughly 80% occurring once; the ten biggest clones make up about 10%. The CDR3 runs 12 residues. V was cut by 3 bases and J by 5 bases, with 5 bases left in between. In germline, CDR1 is MDHEN, CDR2 SYDVKM. The chain employs TRBV28 and TRBJ2-4; D ambiguous. The sequenced material came from peripheral blood. This clonotype was sampled from a woman of 80 years or more with acute or convalescent COVID-19. CDR3 protein: CASSLPENIQYF. CDR3 nucleotide sequence: TGTGCCAGCAGTTTGCCGGAAAACATTCAGTACTTC.